The 21 T cell receptor beta chains reported below all come from one sample, sequenced in a study of neoadjuvant anti-PD-1 for oral cavity cancer. Method: immunoSEQ multiplex PCR; TCRdb's copy keeps in-frame clones and lacks some. The table shows about 14,000 clones, with roughly two thirds occurring only once. Specimen: PBMCs, collected before nivolumab (anti-PD-1) treatment. The receptors were gathered from a person aged 35 to 85 with oral cavity squamous cell carcinoma.

V usage is TRBV15 and J usage is TRBJ1-5; D not resolved. CDR3 length equals 13 residues. CDR1 and CDR2 from the germline V gene are LNHNV and YYDKDF (reference sequence). With 0 bases removed from V and 6 bases from J, the gap between germline ends came to 6 bases. The CDR3 DNA sequence: TGTGCCACCAGCAGAGATTGGGTTCAGCCCCAGCATTTT. Protein product: CATSRDWVQPQHF.

This clone was picked up one time. V is TRBV9 and J is TRBJ1-4; TRBD1 is a possible D gene (5 bases). The germline V gene has CDR1 SGDLS and CDR2 YYNGEE. V was clipped by 0 bases and J by 8 bases, with 11 bases between them. This CDR3 has 14 amino acids. The CDR3: CASSVDLGQEKLFF. CDR3 bases: TGTGCCAGCAGCGTAGACTTAGGACAAGAAAAACTGTTTTTT.

This chain uses TRBV14 with TRBJ2-7; 8 bases are shared with TRBD1. CDR3 length: 17 residues. The V and J ends lost 0 bases and 5 bases, in that order; junction bases with no gene match: 12. The germline V gene has CDR1 SGHDN and CDR2 FVKESK. The CDR3 is CASSQEIPGQALDEQYF. Written as DNA, the CDR3 is TGTGCCAGCAGCCAAGAAATCCCGGGACAGGCACTAGACGAGCAGTACTTC.

The V call is TRBV6-1, the J call TRBJ2-2; tentatively, D is TRBD1 (5 bases). V was pared by 2 bases and J by 1 base, with 11 bases between. This CDR3 has 16 residues. The germline V gene has CDR1 MNHNS and CDR2 SASEGT. In nucleotides, the CDR3 is TGTGCCAGCAGTGAACTTGCAGGGCGGAACACCGGGGAGCTGTTTTTT. It specifies CASSELAGRNTGELFF.

This clone has more than one count but fewer than ten. The chain joins TRBV10-2 to TRBJ2-5, with a weak D call TRBD1 (5 bases). The length of the CDR3 is 13 residues. Trimming removed 3 bases from V and 5 bases from J, with 10 bases in between. CDR1 WSHSY and CDR2 SAAADI come from the germline V gene. CDR3 DNA sequence: TGCGCCAGCAGTGAACAGGACATGGAGACCCAGTACTTC. Translated: CASSEQDMETQYF.

This clone occurred a few times. J is TRBJ2-7 and V is TRBV7-9; a possible D gene is TRBD1 (6 bases). This CDR3 comprises 13 residues. V lost 3 bases and J lost 3, with 9 bases in between. CDR1 and CDR2 (germline): SEHNR, FQNEAQ (reference sequence). This CDR3 reads CASSFRQVYEQYF. CDR3 bases: TGTGCCAGCAGCTTCCGACAGGTCTACGAGCAGTACTTC. Based on the CDR3 plus reference TRBV7-9 and TRBJ2-7, the full variable domain is DTGVSQNPRHKITKRGQNVTFRCDPISEHNRLYWYRQTLGQGPEFLTYFQNEAQLEKSRLLSDRFSAERPKGSFSTLEIQRTEQGDSAMYLCASSFRQVYEQYFGPGTRLTVT.

This clone was seen more than once but under ten times. CDR3 DNA: TGCGCCAGCAGCCAAAATCGGGGAAAGGGTGGCTACACCTTC. This encodes CASSQNRGKGGYTF. This sequence joins TRBV4-1 and TRBJ1-2, with unresolved D. Germline CDR1 MGHRA, CDR2 YSYEKL. The CDR3 totals 14 residues. V lost 2 bases, J lost 7 bases, and 14 bases lay in between.

This clone was counted only a few times. The genes are TRBV18 and TRBJ1-2; 8 bases align to TRBD1. The V gene's germline CDR1 is KGHSH and CDR2 LQKENI. The CDR3 runs to 14 residues. Germline trimming cut 6 bases from V and 4 bases from J; bases unmatched to any gene: 7. CDR3 protein: CASSPPTGAYGYTF. CDR3 DNA sequence: TGTGCCAGCTCTCCGCCGACAGGGGCCTATGGCTACACCTTC. The complete variable domain, with remaining parts taken from reference TRBV18 and TRBJ1-2, reads NAGVMQNPRHLVRRRGQEARLRCSPMKGHSHVYWYRQLPEEGLKFMVYLQKENIIDESGMPKERFSAEFPKEGPSILRIQQVVRGDSAAYFCASSPPTGAYGYTFGSGTRLTVV.

The CDR3 loop is CASGGEGGAISGANVLTF. The DNA for the CDR3 is TGTGCCAGCGGCGGGGAGGGGGGCGCAATCTCTGGGGCCAACGTCCTGACTTTC. The rearrangement joins TRBV9 to TRBJ2-6, with D possibly matching TRBD2 (7 bases). The ends were cut back, 7 bases at V and 0 bases at J, with 20 bases in the middle. The CDR3 runs to 18 residues. Germline CDR1 is SGDLS and CDR2 is YYNGEE.

The chain combines TRBV6-1 with TRBJ1-5; weak D call: TRBD1 (5 bases). The CDR3 is 16 residues long. Germline CDR1 and CDR2: MNHNS and SASEGT. V lost 1 base and J 0 bases, leaving 10 bases between the germline ends. The CDR3 reads CASSEVEGLSNQPQHF. The CDR3 nucleotides read TGTGCCAGCAGTGAAGTCGAGGGGCTTAGCAATCAGCCCCAGCATTTT.

The rearrangement uses TRBV16 and TRBJ1-4; 8 nucleotides agree with TRBD1. Germline V lookup: CDR1 KGHSY, CDR2 FQNENV. V was pared by 4 bases and J by 8 bases, with 3 bases of the junction left unmatched. CDR3 length: 13 amino acids. For the CDR3, the DNA is TGTGCCAGCAGCCCGGACAGGGTAGAAAAACTGTTTTTT. Translated: CASSPDRVEKLFF.

V is TRBV7-9 and J is TRBJ2-6, with D possibly TRBD1 on 5 matching bases. V was shortened by 2 bases and J by 4 bases, with 15 bases between the two germline ends. CDR3 length: 17 amino acids. Per the germline V gene, CDR1 is SEHNR and CDR2 is FQNEAQ (reference sequence). CDR3 nucleotide sequence: TGTGCCAGCAGCTTATTACAGGCCGTATCGGGGGCCAACGTCCTGACTTTC. Translated, it gives CASSLLQAVSGANVLTF.

This clone appeared a few times. The chain uses TRBV5-1 and TRBJ2-1, with D tentatively TRBD2 (6 bases). The CDR3 contains 15 residues. The V gene's germline CDR1 is SGHRS and CDR2 YFSETQ. Trimming removed 3 bases from V and 6 bases from J, with 16 bases in between. This CDR3 is CASSSPPGGANEQFF. CDR3 nucleotides: TGCGCCAGCAGCTCCCCCCCTGGAGGGGCCAATGAGCAGTTCTTC.

J is TRBJ2-3 and V is TRBV14, with 13 positions matching TRBD2. Losses at the gene ends were 0 bases for V and 1 base for J; bases not matched to a gene: 4. The CDR3 covers 18 residues. Germline-derived CDR1 and CDR2 are SGHDN and FVKESK. The CDR3 DNA follows: TGTGCCAGCAGCCAAGATTCGGGACTAGCGGGACGCACAGATACGCAGTATTTT. Translation gives CASSQDSGLAGRTDTQYF.

This clone was picked up a small number of times. The chain uses TRBV6-5 and TRBJ2-1; a possible D gene is TRBD1 (6 bases). The germline CDR1 and CDR2 sequences are MNHEY and SVGAGI. The CDR3 covers 15 residues. The V end lost 2 bases, the J end lost 0 bases, and 8 bases lay between the germline ends. In nucleotides, the CDR3 is TGTGCCAGCAGTTACGGGACACACTCCTACAATGAGCAGTTCTTC. This encodes CASSYGTHSYNEQFF.

The chain combines TRBV6-5 with TRBJ1-2; D call uncertain. This CDR3 is built from 14 residues. Germline V gene lookup returns CDR1 MNHEY and CDR2 SVGAGI. Trimming shortened V by 5 bases and J by 10 bases, and 20 bases separated the two germline ends. This CDR3 is CASSHNRERVDYTF. Here the CDR3 DNA reads TGTGCCAGCAGTCATAATCGGGAAAGGGTCGACTACACCTTC.

The CDR3 DNA follows: TGCGCCAGCAGCCAAGATGAGCGGGGGGGCAATGAGCAGTTCTTC. Its protein product is CASSQDERGGNEQFF. The chain joins TRBV4-1 to TRBJ2-1; 10 bases line up with TRBD2. CDR1 is MGHRA and CDR2 is YSYEKL in the germline V gene. The length of the CDR3 is 15 residues. V gave up 0 bases and J gave up 6 bases; unmatched junction bases: 2.

The V call is TRBV10-1, the J call TRBJ2-6; no reliable D call. The length of the CDR3 is 17 residues. V shed 5 bases and J shed 0 bases, with 14 bases lying between them. Germline-derived CDR1 and CDR2 are WNHNN and SYGVQD (reference sequence). The CDR3 bases are TGCGCCAGCAGTTCCGGGTTACTGAGCTCTGGGGCCAACGTCCTGACTTTC. Translation gives CASSSGLLSSGANVLTF.

The chain links TRBV1 to TRBJ1-1. TRBV1 is designated a pseudogene. This CDR3 is built from 21 residues. Here the CDR3 reads CTSSPRRSPRGGDGGNTEAFF. CDR3 DNA: TGCACCAGCAGCCCGCGGAGGAGTCCAAGGGGGGGGGACGGAGGGAACACTGAAGCTTTCTTT.

The chain has TRBV4-1 and TRBJ2-3; D ambiguous. The germline V and J ends were trimmed by 0 bases and 4 bases, with 8 bases remaining between them. This CDR3 is 14 amino acids long. CDR1 is MGHRA and CDR2 is YSYEKL in the germline V gene. The CDR3 region is CASSQDSAADTQYF. The CDR3 nucleotides are TGCGCCAGCAGCCAAGACTCGGCGGCAGATACGCAGTATTTT.

This chain connects TRBV30 to TRBJ2-5; D is uncertain. There are 12 residues in the CDR3. Trimming removed 0 bases at V and 5 bases at J, with 7 bases between. The V gene's germline CDR1 is GTSNPN and CDR2 SVGIG (reference sequence). CDR3 DNA sequence: TGTGCCTGGAGTGTACAAGGGGAGACCCAGTACTTC. This gives the protein CAWSVQGETQYF.